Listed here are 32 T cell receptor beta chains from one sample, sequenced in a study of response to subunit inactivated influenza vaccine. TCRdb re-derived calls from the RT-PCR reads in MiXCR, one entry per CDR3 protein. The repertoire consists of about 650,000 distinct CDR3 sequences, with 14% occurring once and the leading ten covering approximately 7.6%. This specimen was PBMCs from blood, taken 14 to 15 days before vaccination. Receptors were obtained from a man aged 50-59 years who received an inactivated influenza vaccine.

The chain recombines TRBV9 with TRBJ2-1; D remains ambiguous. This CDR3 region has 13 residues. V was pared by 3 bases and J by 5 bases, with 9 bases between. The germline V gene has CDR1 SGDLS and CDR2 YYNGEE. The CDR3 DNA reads TGTGCCAGCAGCGCCCGTCCTAACAATGAGCAGTTCTTC. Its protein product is CASSARPNNEQFF.

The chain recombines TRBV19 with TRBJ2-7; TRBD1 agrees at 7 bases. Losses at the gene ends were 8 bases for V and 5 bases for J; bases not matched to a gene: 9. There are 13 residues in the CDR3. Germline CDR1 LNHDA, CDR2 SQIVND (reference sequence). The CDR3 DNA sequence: TGTGCCAGTTCCCTACAGGGGAAGCACGAGCAGTACTTC. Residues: CASSLQGKHEQYF.

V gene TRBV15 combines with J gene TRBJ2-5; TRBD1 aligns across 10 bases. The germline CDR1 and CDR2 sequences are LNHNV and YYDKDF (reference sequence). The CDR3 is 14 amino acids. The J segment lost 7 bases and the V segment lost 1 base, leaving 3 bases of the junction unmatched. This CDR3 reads CATSRGQGARTQYF. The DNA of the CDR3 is TGTGCCACCAGCAGAGGACAGGGGGCGAGGACCCAGTACTTC.

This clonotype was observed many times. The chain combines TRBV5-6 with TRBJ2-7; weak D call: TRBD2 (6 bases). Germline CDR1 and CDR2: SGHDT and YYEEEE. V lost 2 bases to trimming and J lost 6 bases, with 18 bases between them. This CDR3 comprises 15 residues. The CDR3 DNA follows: TGTGCCAGCAGCTTCGCGAGGGGACTCGTCGCCGAGCAGTACTTC. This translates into CASSFARGLVAEQYF.

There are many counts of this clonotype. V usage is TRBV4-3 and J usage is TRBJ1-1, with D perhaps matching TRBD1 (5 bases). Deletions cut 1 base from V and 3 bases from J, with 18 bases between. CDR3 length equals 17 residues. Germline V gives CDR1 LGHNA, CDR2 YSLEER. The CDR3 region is CASSQVWDRESYTEAFF. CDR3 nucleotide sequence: TGCGCCAGCAGCCAAGTTTGGGACCGAGAGTCGTACACTGAAGCTTTCTTT.

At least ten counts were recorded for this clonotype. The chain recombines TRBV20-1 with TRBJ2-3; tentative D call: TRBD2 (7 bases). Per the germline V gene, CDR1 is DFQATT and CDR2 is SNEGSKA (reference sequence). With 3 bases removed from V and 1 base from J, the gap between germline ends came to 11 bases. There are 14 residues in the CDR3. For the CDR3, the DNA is TGCAGTGCTAGTAGGGGGGGGGGCACAGATACGCAGTATTTT. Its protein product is CSASRGGGTDTQYF.

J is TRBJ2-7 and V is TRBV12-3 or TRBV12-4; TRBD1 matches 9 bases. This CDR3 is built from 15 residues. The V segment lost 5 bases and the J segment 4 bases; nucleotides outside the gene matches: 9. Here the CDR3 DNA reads TGTGCCAGCAGTCCCCTGGGGACAGGGACGTACGAGCAGTACTTC. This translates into CASSPLGTGTYEQYF.

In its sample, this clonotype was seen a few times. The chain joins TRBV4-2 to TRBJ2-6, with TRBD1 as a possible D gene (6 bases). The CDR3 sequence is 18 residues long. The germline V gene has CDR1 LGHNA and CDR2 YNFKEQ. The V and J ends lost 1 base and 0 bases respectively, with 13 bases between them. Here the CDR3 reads CASSQVFRGPSGANVLTF. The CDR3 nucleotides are TGTGCCAGCAGCCAAGTTTTCAGGGGACCCTCTGGGGCCAACGTCCTGACTTTC.

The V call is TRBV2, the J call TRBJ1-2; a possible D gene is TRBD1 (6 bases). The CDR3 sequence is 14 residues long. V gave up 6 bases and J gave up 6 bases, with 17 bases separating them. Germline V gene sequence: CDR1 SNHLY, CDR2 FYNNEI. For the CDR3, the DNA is TGTGCCAGCAGCGACACAGGGCTAGTGGATGGCTACACCTTC. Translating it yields CASSDTGLVDGYTF.

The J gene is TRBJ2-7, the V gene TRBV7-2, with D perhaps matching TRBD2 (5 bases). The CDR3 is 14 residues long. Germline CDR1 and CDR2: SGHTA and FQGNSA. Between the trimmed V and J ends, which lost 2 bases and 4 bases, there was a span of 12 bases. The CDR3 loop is CASSLSSGVYEQYF. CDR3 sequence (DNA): TGTGCCAGCAGCTTAAGCTCCGGGGTATACGAGCAGTACTTC.

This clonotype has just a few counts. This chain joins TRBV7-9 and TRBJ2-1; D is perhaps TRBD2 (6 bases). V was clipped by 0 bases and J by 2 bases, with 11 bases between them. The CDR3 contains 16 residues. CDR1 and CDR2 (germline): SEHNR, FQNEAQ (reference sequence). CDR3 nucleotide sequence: TGTGCCAGCAGCTTAGCGGGGGGTTATCCCTACAATGAGCAGTTCTTC. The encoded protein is CASSLAGGYPYNEQFF. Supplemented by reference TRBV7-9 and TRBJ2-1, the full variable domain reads DTGVSQNPRHKITKRGQNVTFRCDPISEHNRLYWYRQTLGQGPEFLTYFQNEAQLEKSRLLSDRFSAERPKGSFSTLEIQRTEQGDSAMYLCASSLAGGYPYNEQFFGPGTRLTVL.

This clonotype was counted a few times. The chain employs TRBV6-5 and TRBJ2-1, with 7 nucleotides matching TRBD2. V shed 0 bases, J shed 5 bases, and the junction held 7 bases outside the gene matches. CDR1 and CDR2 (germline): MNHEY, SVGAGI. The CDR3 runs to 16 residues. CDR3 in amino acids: CASSYSRTSENNEQFF. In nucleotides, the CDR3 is TGTGCCAGCAGTTACTCCCGGACTAGTGAAAACAATGAGCAGTTCTTC.

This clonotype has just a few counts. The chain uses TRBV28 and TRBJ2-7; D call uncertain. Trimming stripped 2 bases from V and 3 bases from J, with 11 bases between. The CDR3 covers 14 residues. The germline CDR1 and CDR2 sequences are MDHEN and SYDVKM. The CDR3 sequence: CASSLQGRFYEQYF. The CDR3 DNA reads TGTGCCAGCAGTTTACAAGGAAGATTCTACGAGCAGTACTTC.

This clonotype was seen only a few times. The CDR3 DNA reads TGTGCCAGCATCACGGGACAGGGGGCAATTCTGGGGGGCTACACCTTC. Encoded protein: CASITGQGAILGGYTF. This chain uses TRBV2 with TRBJ1-2; 12 bases agree with TRBD1. The CDR3 sequence is 16 residues long. Germline assignment: CDR1 SNHLY and CDR2 FYNNEI. J gave up 8 bases and V 7 bases, and 14 bases lay outside the gene matches.

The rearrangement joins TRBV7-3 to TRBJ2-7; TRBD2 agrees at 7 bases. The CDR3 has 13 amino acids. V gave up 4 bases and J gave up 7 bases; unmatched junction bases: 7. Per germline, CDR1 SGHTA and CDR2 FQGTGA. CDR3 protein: CASSWEGPGEQYF. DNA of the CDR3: TGTGCCAGCAGCTGGGAGGGGCCAGGGGAGCAGTACTTC.

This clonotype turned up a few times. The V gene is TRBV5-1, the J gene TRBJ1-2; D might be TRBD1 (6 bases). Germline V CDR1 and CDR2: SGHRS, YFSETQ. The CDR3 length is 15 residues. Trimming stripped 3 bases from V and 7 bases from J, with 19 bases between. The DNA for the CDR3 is TGCGCCAGCAGCTCGCTGGTAGCAGGGGCCTTTGGCTACACCTTC. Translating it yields CASSSLVAGAFGYTF.

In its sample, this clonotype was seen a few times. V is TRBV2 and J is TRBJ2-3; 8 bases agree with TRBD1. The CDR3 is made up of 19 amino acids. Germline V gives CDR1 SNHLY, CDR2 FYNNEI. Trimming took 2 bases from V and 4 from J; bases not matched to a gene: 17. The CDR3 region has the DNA TGTGCCAGCAGTGAACGGATTTTTGACAGGGGAAAACATGCAGATACGCAGTATTTT. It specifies CASSERIFDRGKHADTQYF. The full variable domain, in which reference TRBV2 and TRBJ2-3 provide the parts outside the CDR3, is EPEVTQTPSHQVTQMGQEVILRCVPISNHLYFYWYRQILGQKVEFLVSFYNNEISEKSEIFDDQFSVERPDGSNFTLKIRSTKLEDSAMYFCASSERIFDRGKHADTQYFGPGTRLTVL.

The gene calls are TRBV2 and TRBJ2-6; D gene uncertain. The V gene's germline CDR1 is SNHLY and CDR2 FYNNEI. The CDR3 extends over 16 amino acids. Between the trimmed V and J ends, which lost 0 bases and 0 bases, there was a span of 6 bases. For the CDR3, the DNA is TGTGCCAGCAGTGAAGCGCGGTTCTCTGGGGCCAACGTCCTGACTTTC. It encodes CASSEARFSGANVLTF. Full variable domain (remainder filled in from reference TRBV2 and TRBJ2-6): EPEVTQTPSHQVTQMGQEVILRCVPISNHLYFYWYRQILGQKVEFLVSFYNNEISEKSEIFDDQFSVERPDGSNFTLKIRSTKLEDSAMYFCASSEARFSGANVLTFGAGSRLTVL.

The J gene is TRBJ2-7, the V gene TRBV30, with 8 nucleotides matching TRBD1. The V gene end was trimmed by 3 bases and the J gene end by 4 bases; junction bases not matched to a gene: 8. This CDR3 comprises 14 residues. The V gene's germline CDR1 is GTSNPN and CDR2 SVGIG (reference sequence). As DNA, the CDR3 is TGTGCCTGGAGAACGACAGGGGACCTTTACGAGCAGTACTTC. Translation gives CAWRTTGDLYEQYF.

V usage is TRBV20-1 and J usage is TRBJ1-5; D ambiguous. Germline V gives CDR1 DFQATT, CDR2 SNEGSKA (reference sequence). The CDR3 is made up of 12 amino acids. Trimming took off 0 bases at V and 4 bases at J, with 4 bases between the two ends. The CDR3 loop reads CSAREQNQPQHF. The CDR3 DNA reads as TGCAGTGCTAGAGAACAGAATCAGCCCCAGCATTTT.

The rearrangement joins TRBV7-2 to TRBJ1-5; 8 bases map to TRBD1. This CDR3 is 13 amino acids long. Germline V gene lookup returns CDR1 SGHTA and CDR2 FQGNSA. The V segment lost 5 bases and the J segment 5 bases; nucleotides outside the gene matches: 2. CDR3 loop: CASSTDRDQPQHF. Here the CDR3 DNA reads TGTGCCAGCAGCACGGACAGGGATCAGCCCCAGCATTTT.

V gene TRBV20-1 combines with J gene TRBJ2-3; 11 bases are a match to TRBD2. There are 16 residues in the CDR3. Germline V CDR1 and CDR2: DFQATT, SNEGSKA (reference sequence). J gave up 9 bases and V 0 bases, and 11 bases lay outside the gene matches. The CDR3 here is CSARDPWGLAVETQYF. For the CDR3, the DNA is TGCAGTGCTAGAGATCCGTGGGGACTAGCGGTCGAAACGCAGTATTTT.

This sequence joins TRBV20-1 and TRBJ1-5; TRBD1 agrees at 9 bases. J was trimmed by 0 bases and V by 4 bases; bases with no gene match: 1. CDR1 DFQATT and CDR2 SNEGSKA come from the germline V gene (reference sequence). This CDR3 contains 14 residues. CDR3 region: CSAKTGGSNQPQHF. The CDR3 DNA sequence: TGCAGTGCTAAGACAGGGGGTAGCAATCAGCCCCAGCATTTT.

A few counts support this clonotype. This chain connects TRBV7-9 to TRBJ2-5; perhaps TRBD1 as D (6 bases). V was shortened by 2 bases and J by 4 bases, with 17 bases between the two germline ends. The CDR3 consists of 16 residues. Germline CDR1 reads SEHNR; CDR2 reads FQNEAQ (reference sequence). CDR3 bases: TGTGCCAGCAGCTTACCGGGACAAGAGGCGGCAGAGACCCAGTACTTC. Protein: CASSLPGQEAAETQYF.

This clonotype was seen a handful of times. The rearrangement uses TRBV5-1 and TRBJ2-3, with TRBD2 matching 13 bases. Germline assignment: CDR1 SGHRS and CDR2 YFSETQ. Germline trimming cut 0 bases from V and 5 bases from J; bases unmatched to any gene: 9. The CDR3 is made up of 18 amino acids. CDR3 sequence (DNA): TGCGCCAGCAGCTTGGCCGGTGGACTAGCGGGAGCTAGAGATACGCAGTATTTT. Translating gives CASSLAGGLAGARDTQYF.

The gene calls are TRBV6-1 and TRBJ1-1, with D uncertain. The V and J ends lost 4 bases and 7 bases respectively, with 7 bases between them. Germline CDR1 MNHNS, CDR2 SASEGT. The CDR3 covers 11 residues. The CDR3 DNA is TGTGCCAGCAGTGTAGGCGGTGAAGCTTTCTTT. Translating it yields CASSVGGEAFF.

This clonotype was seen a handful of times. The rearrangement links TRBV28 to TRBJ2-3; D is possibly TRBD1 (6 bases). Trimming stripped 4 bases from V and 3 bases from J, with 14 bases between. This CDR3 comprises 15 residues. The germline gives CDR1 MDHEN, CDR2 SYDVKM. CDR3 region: CASSSPQGLTDTQYF. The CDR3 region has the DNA TGTGCCAGCAGTTCCCCACAGGGTTTAACAGATACGCAGTATTTT.

The CDR3 spells CASSQDPGGGQPQHF. The DNA for the CDR3 is TGCGCCAGCAGCCAAGATCCAGGAGGAGGCCAGCCCCAGCATTTT. This chain links TRBV4-1 with TRBJ1-5; D unresolved. The CDR3 contains 15 residues. V gave up 0 bases and J gave up 7 bases, with 13 bases separating them. Germline V gene lookup returns CDR1 MGHRA and CDR2 YSYEKL.

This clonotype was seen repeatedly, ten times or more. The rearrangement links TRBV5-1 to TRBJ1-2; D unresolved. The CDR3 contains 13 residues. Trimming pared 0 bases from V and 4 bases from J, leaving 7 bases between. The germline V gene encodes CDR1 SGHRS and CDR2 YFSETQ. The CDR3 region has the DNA TGCGCCAGCAGCTTGGCGGTGACCTATGGCTACACCTTC. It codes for CASSLAVTYGYTF.

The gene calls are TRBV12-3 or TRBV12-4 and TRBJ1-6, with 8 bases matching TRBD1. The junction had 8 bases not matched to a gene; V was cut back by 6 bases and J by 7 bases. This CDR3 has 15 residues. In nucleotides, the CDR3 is TGTGCCAGCAGCGATGGACAGGGTAGAAATTCACCCCTCCACTTT. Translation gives CASSDGQGRNSPLHF.

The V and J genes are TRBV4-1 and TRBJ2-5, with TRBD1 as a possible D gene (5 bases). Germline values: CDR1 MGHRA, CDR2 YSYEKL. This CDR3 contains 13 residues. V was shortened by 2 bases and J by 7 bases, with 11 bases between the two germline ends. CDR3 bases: TGCGCCAGCAGCCAACGACAGCCCGGGACCCAGTACTTC. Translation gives CASSQRQPGTQYF.

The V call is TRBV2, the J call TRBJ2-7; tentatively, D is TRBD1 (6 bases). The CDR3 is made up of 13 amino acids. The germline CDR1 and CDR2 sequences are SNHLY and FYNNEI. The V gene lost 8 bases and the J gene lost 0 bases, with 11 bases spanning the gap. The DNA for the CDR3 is TGTGCCAGCTCGGCGGACAGCTCCTACGAGCAGTACTTC. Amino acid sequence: CASSADSSYEQYF. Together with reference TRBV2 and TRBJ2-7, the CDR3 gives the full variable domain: EPEVTQTPSHQVTQMGQEVILRCVPISNHLYFYWYRQILGQKVEFLVSFYNNEISEKSEIFDDQFSVERPDGSNFTLKIRSTKLEDSAMYFCASSADSSYEQYFGPGTRLTVT.